This TCR beta chain appears in the sequencing data of a study of identical twins. This clonotype was recorded many times. TCRdb re-called the 5' RACE reads with MiXCR, one entry per CDR3 protein. The table lists roughly 240,000 distinct CDR3 sequences, approximately 7% of them singletons. These data were also reused for a study on yellow fever vaccine responses in identical twins.

The sample taken for sequencing was memory (CD45RO+) T cells sorted from blood. This TCR derives from a woman in her late teens or twenties in good health.

The CDR3 sequence is CASSYSGVNTGELFF. CDR3 coding DNA: TGCGCCAGCAGCTACTCAGGGGTAAACACCGGGGAGCTGTTTTTT. The J gene is TRBJ2-2, the V gene TRBV5-1, with D perhaps matching TRBD1 (6 bases). V was shortened by 3 bases and J by 2 bases, with 11 bases between the two germline ends. CDR3 length: 15 residues. Germline CDR1 and CDR2: SGHRS and YFSETQ.